This T cell receptor (beta chain) was identified during a study of response to subunit inactivated influenza vaccine. Study observations and caveats: Researchers suggested that each seasonal influenza vaccination recruits few new T cells.

This clonotype occurred a few times. As yet, its antigen is unknown. Germline CDR1 is DFQATT and CDR2 is SNEGSKA (reference sequence). V gave up 0 bases and J gave up 3 bases, with 19 bases separating them. The CDR3 loop spans 17 amino acids. Each CDR3 protein is one row after TCRdb ran MiXCR on the RT-PCR reads. Counted here are fewer than 600,000 distinct CDR3 sequences, 6% to 9% occurring once; the ten biggest clones make up around 14%. The chain recombines TRBV20-1 with TRBJ2-3, with D possibly TRBD2 on 6 matching bases. Sequenced here: PBMCs from blood, sampled less than 30 months after vaccination. The receptor was isolated from a man between 45 and 75 years old who received an inactivated influenza vaccine. The CDR3 region is CSARDMAGRGRTDTQYF. The CDR3 DNA reads TGCAGTGCTAGAGATATGGCGGGAAGGGGTAGGACAGATACGCAGTATTTT.